This T cell receptor beta chain was profiled in a study of CD8+ T cells in alopecia areata listed by TCRdb under 2018. Describing the broader study: Treated patients were enrolled in an open-label pilot trial of oral tofacitinib at 5 to 10 mg twice daily for moderate-to-severe alopecia areata. Scalp clonality was compared across normal scalp (n=4), patchy alopecia areata scalp (n=8), and alopecia totalis/universalis scalp (n=8). Patients on tofacitinib were biopsied at baseline and after 4 and 24 weeks of treatment, and several of the patients also had a later scalp biopsy. RNA came from the PAXgene miRNA kit for fixed scalp, the miRNeasy kit for PBMCs, and the RNeasy kit for mouse skin. Patients received tofacitinib for 6 to 18 months and were then followed off drug for 6 months to check for delayed response and recurrence. To study T cell clonal expansion in alopecia areata, the researchers applied high-throughput TCRbeta sequencing to both the C3H/HeJ mouse model and human patients. Human TCRbeta sequencing covered scalp tissue and sorted CD4+ and CD8+ peripheral blood T cells from patchy and totalis/universalis alopecia areata patients and healthy controls. Amplification of TCRbeta CDR3 regions was done by immunoSEQ multiplex PCR using 35 Vbeta forward primers and 13 Jbeta reverse primers. For the treated patients, the SALT score, which quantifies what percentage of scalp surface area is affected, served as the measure of disease severity. General study outcomes and caveats: Compared with normal scalp, lesional scalp, particularly in alopecia totalis/universalis, had higher clonality and more expanded CD8+ clones, which suggests antigenic drive. Tofacitinib significantly lowered scalp clonality and the number of expanded CD8+ clones among the top 100 scalp clones. During tofacitinib treatment, many expanded lesional clones stuck around in both scalp and blood, and this persistence may partly explain why relapse happens after treatment is stopped. The treated cohort was small, with a single nonresponder, so links between baseline CD8+ expansion and response need larger studies. Compared with mice, TCR sequences shared between patients were less clear, possibly partly because of HLA diversity across the patient population. Unlike mouse skin, where gammadelta T cells dominate, normal human skin contains resident alphabeta T cells that get sequenced too, which complicates analysis of the scalp TCR repertoire.

This clone occurred once. Its recognized antigen is unknown. No quality values exist for individual bases; no much larger clone is one base distant. In the paper's terms, the treatment or condition label means: oral pan-JAK inhibitor, 5-10 mg twice daily. From alopecia areata patients, peripheral blood was collected along with lesional scalp punch biopsies. PBMCs were isolated by density centrifugation and stained for CD3, CD4 and CD8, and CD4+ and CD8+ T cells were sorted on a FACSAria. The CDR3 measures 15 amino acids from cysteine to phenylalanine. The sequence is cut down to CDR3 DNA, 45 bases in frame from base 1. The CDR1 and CDR2 encoded by the germline V gene (reference sequence) are GTSNPN and SVGIG. Here V drops 5 bases and J drops 4 bases, and the junction holds 12 bases not matched to any gene. Receptor libraries were prepared by the immunoSEQ multiplex PCR assay. RNA was extracted from all samples and reverse transcribed into cDNA, which served as template for TCR sequencing. First-strand cDNA was synthesized with SuperScript III using a 2:1 mix of oligo-dT and random hexamers. Amplification bias was assessed with a synthetic immune receptor repertoire, and residual bias was removed computationally. Turning to the authors' computational methods: After raw reads were preprocessed to remove errors, the CDR3 was defined following IMGT conventions as running from the conserved cysteine to phenylalanine. Clonality was computed by normalizing Shannon entropy by log2 of the number of productive unique TCRs and subtracting the result from 1. CD4 or CD8 identity of scalp clones was inferred by cross-referencing scalp TCRbeta sequences with sorted blood CD4 and CD8 repertoires. TCRdb's version of the immuneACCESS table is confined to in-frame rearrangements and falls short of the full clone set. An unresolved V gene accounts for under half of the shortfall where checked; the remainder is of unknown origin. Clone size and the V and J calls come from that table; the DNA yielded D and trimming. Recorded for this sample are about 210,000 clones; approximately 70% of them occurred a single time. The biggest ten clones account for 1.2% of the sample.

This clonotype was obtained from a human donor with alopecia areata. Sequences were derived from CD4+ T cells sorted from blood, sampled at week 44, from a patient treated with tofacitinib. The rearrangement joined TRBV30 to TRBJ2-3; TRBD1 fits 7 bases in the junction. The DNA is TGTGCCTGGGAACCGACAGGGCTGGTTGCAGATACGCAGTATTTT. Its coded protein is CAWEPTGLVADTQYF.